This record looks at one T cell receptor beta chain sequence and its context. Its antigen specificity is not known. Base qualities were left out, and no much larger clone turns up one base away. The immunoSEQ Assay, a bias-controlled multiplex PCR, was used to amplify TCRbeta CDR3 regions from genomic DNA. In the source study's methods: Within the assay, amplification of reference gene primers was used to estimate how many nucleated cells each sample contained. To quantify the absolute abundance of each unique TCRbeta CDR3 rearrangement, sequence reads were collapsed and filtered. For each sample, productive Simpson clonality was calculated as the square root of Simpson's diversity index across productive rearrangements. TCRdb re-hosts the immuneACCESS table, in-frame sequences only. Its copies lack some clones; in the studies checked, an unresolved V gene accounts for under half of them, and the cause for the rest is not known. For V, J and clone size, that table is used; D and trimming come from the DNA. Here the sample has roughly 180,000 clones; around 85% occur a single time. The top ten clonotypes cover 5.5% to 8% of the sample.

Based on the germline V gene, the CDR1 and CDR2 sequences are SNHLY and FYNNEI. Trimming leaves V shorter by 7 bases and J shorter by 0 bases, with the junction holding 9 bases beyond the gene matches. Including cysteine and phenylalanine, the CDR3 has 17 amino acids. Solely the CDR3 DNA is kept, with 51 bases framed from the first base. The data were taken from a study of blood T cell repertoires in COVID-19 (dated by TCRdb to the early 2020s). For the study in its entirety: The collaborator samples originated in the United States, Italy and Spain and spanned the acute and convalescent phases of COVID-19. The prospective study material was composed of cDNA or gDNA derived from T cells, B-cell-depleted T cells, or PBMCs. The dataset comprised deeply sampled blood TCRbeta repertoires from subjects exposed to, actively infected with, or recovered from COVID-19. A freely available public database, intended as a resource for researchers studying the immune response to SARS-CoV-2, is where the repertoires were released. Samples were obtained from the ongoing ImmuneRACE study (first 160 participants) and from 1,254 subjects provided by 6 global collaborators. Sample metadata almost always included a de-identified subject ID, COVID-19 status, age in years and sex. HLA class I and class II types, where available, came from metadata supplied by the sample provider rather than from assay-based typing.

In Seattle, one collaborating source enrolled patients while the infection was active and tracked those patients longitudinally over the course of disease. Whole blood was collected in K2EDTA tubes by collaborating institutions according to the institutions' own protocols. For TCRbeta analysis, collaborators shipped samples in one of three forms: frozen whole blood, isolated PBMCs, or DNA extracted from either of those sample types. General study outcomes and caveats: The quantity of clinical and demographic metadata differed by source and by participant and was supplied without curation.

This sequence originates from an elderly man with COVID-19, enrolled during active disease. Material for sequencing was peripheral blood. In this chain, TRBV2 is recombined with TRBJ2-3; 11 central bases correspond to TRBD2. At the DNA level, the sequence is TGTGCCAGCACCTATAGCGGGGGGGCCCCTAGCACAGATACGCAGTATTTT. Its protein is CASTYSGGAPSTDTQYF.